The rows below give T cell receptor beta chains drawn from one sample of a study of control samples from healthy donors and cancer patients. Libraries were prepared by immunoSEQ multiplex PCR; TCRdb keeps only in-frame clonotypes and omits some of them. The table has some 57,000 clones, 90% to 95% seen once. Sequencing used blood. Receptors were obtained from a man aged 30 to 39 in good health. CDR3s include the opening cysteine and the closing phenylalanine or tryptophan. D genes are given only for firm matches. Clone size is shown for a subset of rows, as once, few, many or a class of expanded clone.

V gene	clone size	J gene	D gene	CDR3 protein	CDR3 DNA
TRBV6-5	.	TRBJ2-1	.	CASSPTGGPYNEQFF	TGTGCCAGCAGTCCGACAGGTGGTCCCTACAATGAGCAGTTCTTC
TRBV6-2/TRBV6-3	.	TRBJ2-2	.	CASSYREVAGELFF	TGTGCCAGCAGTTACCGGGAAGTGGCCGGGGAGCTGTTTTTT
TRBV2	.	TRBJ2-1	TRBD2	CASSTSGANNEQFF	TGTGCCAGCAGTACTAGCGGGGCAAACAATGAGCAGTTCTTC
TRBV15	.	TRBJ2-1	.	CATQGPPYNEQFF	TGTGCCACCCAGGGCCCACCCTACAATGAGCAGTTCTTC
TRBV5-1	once	TRBJ1-1	TRBD1	CASKERTGLTEAFF	TGCGCCAGCAAAGAAAGGACAGGACTCACTGAAGCTTTCTTT
TRBV5-1	.	TRBJ2-3	TRBD2	CASSELAGGDTQYF	TGCGCCAGCAGCGAGCTAGCGGGAGGGGACACGCAGTATTTT
TRBV7-2	.	TRBJ2-1	.	CASSLYGSSYNEQFF	TGTGCCAGCAGCTTATACGGGAGCTCCTACAATGAGCAGTTCTTC
TRBV9	.	TRBJ1-1	.	CASSGRGSAEAFF	TGTGCCAGCAGCGGCAGGGGCTCTGCTGAAGCTTTCTTT
TRBV9	.	TRBJ1-2	.	CASSVDQGSYGYTF	TGTGCCAGCAGCGTAGACCAGGGGAGCTATGGCTACACCTTC
TRBV7-2	.	TRBJ2-1	TRBD2	CASSLLAGGYNEQFF	TGTGCCAGCAGCTTATTAGCGGGAGGGTACAATGAGCAGTTCTTC
TRBV6-5	.	TRBJ1-6	.	CASSGLDRYNSPLHF	TGTGCCAGCAGCGGACTAGACAGATATAATTCACCCCTCCACTTT
TRBV5-1	.	TRBJ2-2	TRBD2	CASSATSGRASGELFF	TGCGCCAGCAGCGCGACTAGCGGGAGGGCCTCCGGGGAGCTGTTTTTT
TRBV20-1	few	TRBJ2-1	TRBD2	CSASGTSGGQFF	TGCAGTGCTAGTGGTACTAGCGGGGGGCAGTTCTTC
TRBV5-1	.	TRBJ2-3	TRBD2	CASINQAGGSTDTQYF	TGCGCCAGCATCAATCAAGCGGGAGGGAGCACAGATACGCAGTATTTT
TRBV10-3	.	TRBJ1-6	TRBD1	CAIGTGVVSPLHF	TGTGCCATCGGTACAGGGGTGGTTTCACCCCTCCACTTT
TRBV19	.	TRBJ2-7	.	CASSTRRTLPYEQYF	TGTGCCAGTAGTACCCGAAGAACCCTACCCTACGAGCAGTACTTC
TRBV18	.	TRBJ1-1	TRBD1	CASSPNRGTEAFF	TGTGCCAGCTCCCCAAACAGGGGCACTGAAGCTTTCTTT
TRBV9	.	TRBJ2-2	TRBD1	CASSVQQGAAGELFF	TGTGCCAGCAGCGTACAGCAGGGGGCCGCCGGGGAGCTGTTTTTT
TRBV21-1	.	TRBJ1-1	.	CASSRGRAEAFF	TGTGCCAGCAGCAGGGGGCGCGCTGAAGCTTTCTTT
TRBV5-4	.	TRBJ2-3	TRBD2	CASSAGLAGITDTQYF	TGTGCCAGCAGCGCGGGACTAGCGGGAATAACAGATACGCAGTATTTT
TRBV7-9	once	TRBJ1-6	.	CASSLQALASPLHF	TGTGCCAGCAGCTTACAGGCGCTTGCTTCACCCCTCCACTTT
TRBV3-1/TRBV3-2	.	TRBJ1-6	.	CASSLYSVSSYNSPLHF	TGTGCCAGCAGCCTTTATTCGGTGAGCTCCTATAATTCACCCCTCCACTTT
TRBV21-1	.	TRBJ2-3	.	CASSNPRLRSGRATIQTSTDTQYF	TGTGCCAGCAGCAACCCCCGCCTCCGGAGCGGGAGGGCGACCATACAGACTAGCACAGATACGCAGTATTTT
TRBV20-1	once	TRBJ1-5	.	CSATDGGHQPQHF	TGCAGTGCTACTGACGGTGGACATCAGCCCCAGCATTTT
TRBV7-9	.	TRBJ1-1	.	CASSLVAKNTEAFF	TGTGCCAGCAGCTTAGTAGCCAAGAACACTGAAGCTTTCTTT
TRBV10-3	.	TRBJ1-2	.	CASNRDSSHGYTF	TGTGCCAGCAACCGGGACTCCTCTCATGGCTACACCTTC
TRBV14	.	TRBJ2-7	.	CASSRGMGYEQYF	TGTGCCAGCAGCCGAGGGATGGGGTACGAGCAGTACTTC
TRBV19	.	TRBJ2-3	.	CASSITSWGTDTQYF	TGTGCCAGTAGTATAACGAGTTGGGGCACAGATACGCAGTATTTT
TRBV7-9	.	TRBJ1-2	.	CASSFGSGYGYTF	TGTGCCAGCAGCTTCGGGAGTGGCTATGGCTACACCTTC
TRBV11-3	.	TRBJ1-1	.	CASSLSMNTEAFF	TGTGCCAGCAGCTTAAGTATGAACACTGAAGCTTTCTTT
TRBV23-1	.	TRBJ1-4	.	CASIGKLFF	TGCGCCAGCATAGGAAAACTGTTTTTT
TRBV21-1	.	TRBJ2-3	.	CASSKIDGISTDTQYF	TGTGCCAGCAGCAAAATAGACGGGATTAGCACAGATACGCAGTATTTT
TRBV10-3	.	TRBJ2-7	.	CAISAGTLDLDEQYF	TGTGCCATCAGTGCTGGGACATTGGACTTAGACGAGCAGTACTTC
TRBV6-5	.	TRBJ1-5	.	CASSSGPINQPQHF	TGTGCCAGCAGTTCCGGGCCCATCAATCAGCCCCAGCATTTT
TRBV15	.	TRBJ1-5	TRBD1	CATSPDRSNQPQHF	TGTGCCACCAGCCCGGACAGGAGCAATCAGCCCCAGCATTTT
TRBV9	.	TRBJ2-2	.	CASTQENTGELFF	TGTGCCAGCACTCAGGAGAACACCGGGGAGCTGTTTTTT
TRBV2	.	TRBJ1-6	.	CASSHRGGTYNSPLHF	TGTGCCAGCAGCCATAGGGGGGGGACCTATAATTCACCCCTCCACTTT
TRBV5-1	.	TRBJ2-1	.	CASSLVLSLGSRTGHEQFF	TGCGCCAGCAGCCTTGTCCTCTCATTGGGTAGTCGGACGGGCCATGAGCAGTTCTTC
TRBV11-2	.	TRBJ2-5	.	CASSSDWGYQETQYF	TGTGCCAGCAGCTCGGACTGGGGGTACCAAGAGACCCAGTACTTC
TRBV7-9	.	TRBJ2-5	TRBD1	CASSPGQGAYF	TGTGCCAGCAGCCCTGGACAGGGTGCTTACTTC
TRBV4-1	.	TRBJ2-3	TRBD2	CASSQGPGLAESTDTQYF	TGCGCCAGCAGCCAAGGGCCGGGACTAGCGGAGAGCACAGATACGCAGTATTTT
TRBV6-2/TRBV6-3	.	TRBJ1-4	TRBD1	CASSRQGRGREKLFF	TGTGCCAGCAGCCGACAGGGGCGCGGACGTGAAAAACTGTTTTTT
TRBV6-2/TRBV6-3	.	TRBJ2-7	TRBD1	CASSYSIGTGIYF	TGTGCCAGCAGTTACTCGATCGGGACAGGGATATACTTC
TRBV28	.	TRBJ2-3	TRBD2	CASSLSLAGDTQYF	TGTGCCAGCAGTCTCTCGTTAGCGGGAGATACGCAGTATTTT
TRBV18	.	TRBJ2-3	.	CASSPNGIVSTDTQYF	TGTGCCAGCTCACCAAACGGAATAGTTAGCACAGATACGCAGTATTTT
TRBV11-3	.	TRBJ2-7	.	CASSRRDTYEQYF	TGTGCCAGCAGCCGCCGGGACACCTACGAGCAGTACTTC
TRBV4-1	.	TRBJ2-3	.	CASSPTGGTQYF	TGCGCCAGCAGCCCTACCGGGGGTACGCAGTATTTT
TRBV9	.	TRBJ2-7	.	CASSVAAGRSYEQYF	TGTGCCAGCAGCGTAGCGGCAGGGAGGTCCTACGAGCAGTACTTC
TRBV5-1	.	TRBJ2-1	.	CASSLRDTLSRGQFF	TGCGCCAGCAGCTTGCGGGACACCCTCTCCAGGGGGCAGTTCTTC